Described below is a single T cell receptor beta chain sequence and its context. The table came from immunoSEQ multiplex PCR; TCRdb's copy has only in-frame clones and leaves some out. The sample has about 55,000 clones; over 75% are singletons. These data come from a study of control samples from healthy donors and cancer patients. The TCR comes from a man aged 45-65 years in good health. The sample consisted of blood.

CDR3 nucleotide sequence: TGCGCCAGCAGCTCGGGACAGCAAGAGACTGAAGCTTTCTTT. Protein: CASSSGQQETEAFF. The chain has TRBV5-1 and TRBJ1-1; 7 bases match TRBD1. Germline lookup yields CDR1 SGHRS and CDR2 YFSETQ. V lost 3 bases to trimming and J lost 5 bases; unmatched junction nucleotides: 7. The CDR3 consists of 14 residues.